This TCR beta chain was recorded in a study of shared clonotypes between healthy human individuals. It was across several immunoSEQ plates that each subset's genomic DNA was evenly split. Data came from immunoSEQ multiplex PCR; TCRdb stores just in-frame clones and leaves some out. The repertoire holds 1,400,000 or so clones, 98% seen once, with approximately 0.4% in the top ten. The CDR3 loop spans 15 amino acids. J gave up 4 bases and V 4 bases, and 8 bases lay outside the gene matches. Germline assignment: CDR1 MGHRA and CDR2 YSYEKL. The chain joins TRBV4-1 to TRBJ1-2; 8 bases fit TRBD1. Sequenced: naive CD4+ T cells sorted from blood. The subset here: CD45RA+ positively selected. This sequence was found in a man aged 25-40 years in good health. CDR3 coding DNA: TGCGCCAGCAGCCCGGGGACAGGCGAATTCTATGGCTACACCTTC. Protein sequence: CASSPGTGEFYGYTF.